This TCR beta chain emerged from a study of T cells in localized non-small cell lung cancer. Overall study findings and caveats: Longer survival (overall) was linked to higher T cell density in blood.

Concerning this clone itself: What it recognizes is unknown.

Sequencing used immunoSEQ multiplex PCR; TCRdb keeps in-frame clones, though not all of them. The data contain around 30,000 clones, approximately 88% of them singletons. The CDR3 sequence is 16 residues long. J gave up 1 base and V 1 base, and 4 bases lay outside the gene matches. Germline CDR1 is SGHRS and CDR2 is YFSETQ. The V call is TRBV5-1, the J call TRBJ2-3; 9 nucleotides align to TRBD2. Sequenced here: peripheral blood, sampled before any cancer treatment. This receptor was taken from a male donor older than 55 with stage I lung adenocarcinoma. CDR3 protein: CASSLMPSGGTDTQYF. The DNA of the CDR3 is TGCGCCAGCAGCTTGATGCCTAGCGGGGGCACAGATACGCAGTATTTT.